The 24 T cell receptor beta chains reported below all come from one sample, sequenced in a study of T cells after yellow fever vaccination. TCRdb reanalysed the 5' RACE reads using MiXCR and keeps one entry per CDR3 protein. The sample consists of around 310,000 distinct CDR3 sequences, roughly 8.7% of them appearing once. The specimen comprised PBMCs, sampled on the day of the first yellow fever vaccination. The source is a man younger than 35 who received the YFV17D yellow fever vaccine.

This chain links TRBV29-1 with TRBJ2-5; 7 positions match TRBD1. This CDR3 contains 17 residues. Trimming took 5 bases from V and 1 from J; bases not matched to a gene: 16. CDR1 is SQVTM and CDR2 is ANQGSEA in the germline V gene. The CDR3 bases are TGCAGCGTTCCAGGACAGGAACGACCACCAAGCCAAGAGACCCAGTACTTC. The encoded protein is CSVPGQERPPSQETQYF.

Only a few counts were recorded for this clonotype. This chain links TRBV6-2 or TRBV6-3 with TRBJ1-5; no reliable D call. CDR1 and CDR2 (germline): MNHEY, SVGEGT. V lost 2 bases and J 7 bases, leaving 9 bases between the germline ends. The CDR3 consists of 13 residues. The CDR3 DNA reads as TGTGCCAGCAGTTACAGGGAGGTGCAGCCCCAGCATTTT. As protein: CASSYREVQPQHF.

V gene TRBV5-1 combines with J gene TRBJ1-2, with 11 bases aligning to TRBD1. CDR1 and CDR2 (germline): SGHRS, YFSETQ. The CDR3 contains 13 residues. V dropped 4 bases and J dropped 7; count of bases not matched to a gene: 3. In nucleotides, the CDR3 is TGCGCCAGCAGCAACGGACAGGGGGCTGGCTACACCTTC. This translates into CASSNGQGAGYTF.

This clonotype was found many times. The chain uses TRBV2 and TRBJ1-6, with 9 bases fitting TRBD1. The length of the CDR3 is 16 residues. The V gene's germline CDR1 is SNHLY and CDR2 FYNNEI. V shed 5 bases, J shed 5 bases, and the junction held 7 bases outside the gene matches. The CDR3 coding sequence is TGTGCCAGCAGTCCCGACAGGGGGGCCAATAATTCACCCCTCCACTTT. Its translation is CASSPDRGANNSPLHF.

This clonotype has ten or more counts. V and J are TRBV7-6 and TRBJ2-1, with 9 bases identical to TRBD1. From germline, CDR1 is SGHVS and CDR2 FNYEAQ. The V and J ends lost 5 bases and 7 bases, in that order; junction bases with no gene match: 15. This CDR3 has 17 amino acids. This CDR3 is CASSPLYRGQKQNEQFF. The CDR3 DNA reads as TGTGCCAGCAGCCCCCTATACAGGGGGCAAAAGCAGAATGAGCAGTTCTTC.

This chain joins TRBV7-9 and TRBJ1-1, with TRBD1 identical over 8 bases. The J segment lost 5 bases and the V segment lost 5 bases, leaving 13 bases of the junction unmatched. The CDR3 length is 16 residues. Looked up from germline, CDR1 is SEHNR and CDR2 is FQNEAQ (reference sequence). The CDR3, as DNA: TGTGCCAGCAGCATACCAATGACAGGGGTTCGGACTGAAGCTTTCTTT. It translates to CASSIPMTGVRTEAFF.

As regards this clonotype: Relative to the germline gene, one junction end is altered; a read error may explain this. The chain links TRBV7-2 to TRBJ1-1; 9 bases are a match to TRBD1. Germline V gene data show CDR1 as SGHTA and CDR2 as FQGNSA. This CDR3 has 14 amino acids. In DNA, the CDR3 is TGTGCCAGCATCTTACAGGGGGCCGGGCTTGAAGCTTTCTTT. Protein product: CASILQGAGLEAFF. The whole variable domain, remainder taken from reference TRBV7-2 and TRBJ1-1, is GAGVSQSPSNKVTEKGKDVELRCDPISGHTALYWYRQSLGQGLEFLIYFQGNSAPDKSGLPSDRFSAERTGGSVSTLTIQRTQQEDSAVYLCASILQGAGLEAFFGQGTRLTVV.

The chain uses TRBV7-2 and TRBJ1-2; TRBD1 might be the D (6 bases). Trimming pared 5 bases from V and 3 bases from J, leaving 13 bases between. This CDR3 is 14 amino acids long. Germline V CDR1 and CDR2: SGHTA, FQGNSA. The CDR3 DNA sequence: TGTGCCAGCAGCAAGGATTACAGGGACTATGGCTACACCTTC. As protein: CASSKDYRDYGYTF.

With regard to this clonotype: A much larger clone is a single base away; this may be a read error. The chain couples TRBV5-1 to TRBJ1-2; perhaps TRBD1 as D (5 bases). Looked up from germline, CDR1 is SGHRS and CDR2 is YFSETQ. The CDR3 sequence is 16 residues long. This chain's CDR3 is CASSPRDLNFNYGYSF. CDR3 nucleotides: TGCGCCAGCAGCCCCCGGGACCTAAATTTTAACTATGGCTACTCCTTC.

The chain recombines TRBV28 with TRBJ2-1; 14 bases are a match to TRBD2. CDR1 and CDR2 from the germline V gene are MDHEN and SYDVKM. After removal of 7 bases from V and 3 bases from J, the junction contained 14 bases not matched to a gene. The CDR3 is 19 amino acids. CDR3 in DNA: TGTGCCAGCACCCTAACGTGGGGACTAGCGGGGGAAAACTACAATGAGCAGTTCTTC. Its protein is CASTLTWGLAGENYNEQFF. The full variable domain, its missing parts supplied by reference TRBV28 and TRBJ2-1, is DVKVTQSSRYLVKRTGEKVFLECVQDMDHENMFWYRQDPGLGLRLIYFSYDVKMKEKGDIPEGYSVSREKKERFSLILESASTNQTSMYLCASTLTWGLAGENYNEQFFGPGTRLTVL.

The chain recombines TRBV29-1 with TRBJ1-2; D unresolved. The CDR3 runs 14 residues. Germline CDR1 and CDR2: SQVTM and ANQGSEA. V was pared by 6 bases and J by 2 bases, with 16 bases between. The CDR3 region has the DNA TGCAGCGTACCTGGCCCCCTTGGGAACTATGGCTACACCTTC. Translation: CSVPGPLGNYGYTF.

A note on this clonotype: A much larger clone lies one base from this, so it may be a read error. This chain joins TRBV19 and TRBJ1-6; D might be TRBD1 (6 bases). Germline V CDR1 and CDR2: LNHDA, SQIVND (reference sequence). This CDR3 comprises 15 residues. CDR3 sequence: CASSGTGSRDSPPHF. The CDR3 nucleotides read TGTGCCAGTAGTGGTACAGGGTCTCGGGATTCACCCCCCCACTTT.

About this clonotype itself: A much larger clone lies a single base off, so this may be a read error. The rearrangement uses TRBV12-3 or TRBV12-4 and TRBJ1-3; no reliable D call. This CDR3 is built from 12 residues. V was pared by 8 bases and J by 2 bases, with 7 bases between. For the CDR3, the DNA is TGTGCCAGCGGCAGCGCTGGAAACACCATATATTTT. It is translated as CASGSAGNTIYF.

This clonotype was counted between two and nine times. The V call is TRBV20-1, the J call TRBJ2-3; 8 bases fit TRBD2. The V gene end was trimmed by 4 bases and the J gene end by 6 bases; junction bases not matched to a gene: 12. There are 15 residues in the CDR3. Germline CDR1 reads DFQATT; CDR2 reads SNEGSKA (reference sequence). CDR3 loop: CSANSPRGGPDTQYF. CDR3 nucleotide sequence: TGCAGTGCTAACTCCCCTCGGGGGGGGCCCGATACGCAGTATTTT.

This clonotype was seen more than once but under ten times. The V gene is TRBV7-2, the J gene TRBJ1-5; TRBD1 agrees at 9 bases. CDR1 is SGHTA and CDR2 is FQGNSA in the germline V gene. This CDR3 is 15 amino acids long. Trimming took 5 bases from V and 7 from J; bases not matched to a gene: 9. The CDR3 sequence: CASSPGTGGRQPQHF. The CDR3 nucleotides are TGTGCCAGCAGCCCTGGAACAGGGGGCAGGCAGCCCCAGCATTTT.

This clonotype was seen repeatedly, ten times or more. The CDR3 sequence: CASSPTGDQPQHF. CDR3 coding DNA: TGTGCCAGCAGCCCGACAGGGGATCAGCCCCAGCATTTT. J is TRBJ1-5 and V is TRBV18, with 8 bases lining up with TRBD1. Germline loops: CDR1 KGHSH, CDR2 LQKENI. Germline trimming cut 8 bases from V and 5 bases from J; bases unmatched to any gene: 5. The CDR3 spans 13 residues.

This clonotype was seen a few times. The chain has TRBV5-5 and TRBJ1-1; D ambiguous. V lost 4 bases to trimming and J lost 3 bases, with 10 bases between them. The CDR3 spans 13 residues. Germline CDR1 SGHKS, CDR2 YYEKEE (reference sequence). The DNA for the CDR3 is TGTGCCAGCAGCCCGAGGATGGACACTGAAGCTTTCTTT. Its protein is CASSPRMDTEAFF. The entire variable domain, with the rest obtained from reference TRBV5-5 and TRBJ1-1, is as follows: DAGVTQSPTHLIKTRGQQVTLRCSPISGHKSVSWYQQVLGQGPQFIFQYYEKEERGRGNFPDRFSARQFPNYSSELNVNALLLGDSALYLCASSPRMDTEAFFGQGTRLTVV.

Many counts were recorded for this clonotype. This chain uses TRBV5-1 with TRBJ1-4, with a possible D match to TRBD1 (5 bases). CDR1 is SGHRS and CDR2 is YFSETQ in the germline V gene. Trimming removed 2 bases from V and 7 bases from J, with 15 bases in between. This CDR3 comprises 15 residues. DNA of the CDR3: TGCGCCAGCAGCTTCGCGTCAACAGGAGGTGAAAAACTGTTTTTT. Translated: CASSFASTGGEKLFF.

This clonotype was recorded a few times. The rearrangement uses TRBV20-1 and TRBJ2-7; D call uncertain. This CDR3 comprises 13 residues. Germline V gene lookup returns CDR1 DFQATT and CDR2 SNEGSKA (reference sequence). CDR3 DNA sequence: TGCAGTGCAAGAGACGGGCACCGCTACGAGCAGTACGTC. It translates to CSARDGHRYEQYV.

This clonotype was seen a few times. The genes are TRBV5-1 and TRBJ2-2; 9 bases fit TRBD2. The length of the CDR3 is 16 residues. Germline CDR1 reads SGHRS; CDR2 reads YFSETQ. Trimming took 4 bases from V and 1 from J; bases not matched to a gene: 5. CDR3 sequence: CASSPSGARNTGELFF. CDR3 nucleotide sequence: TGCGCCAGCAGCCCTAGCGGGGCCCGGAACACCGGGGAGCTGTTTTTT.

This rearrangement joins TRBV7-9 to TRBJ2-1; D possibly uses TRBD1 or TRBD2 (5 bases each). The CDR3 contains 13 residues. Germline CDR1 reads SEHNR; CDR2 reads FQNEAQ (reference sequence). V dropped 1 base and J dropped 9 bases, with 10 bases sitting between them. The CDR3: CASSLVIGAEQFF. The CDR3 nucleotides read TGTGCCAGCAGCTTAGTGATCGGGGCTGAGCAGTTCTTC.

The chain has TRBV7-3 and TRBJ2-3, with 9 bases lining up with TRBD1. The germline V gene has CDR1 SGHTA and CDR2 FQGTGA. This CDR3 comprises 16 residues. Losses at the gene ends were 5 bases for V and 4 bases for J; bases not matched to a gene: 10. In nucleotides, the CDR3 is TGTGCCAGCAGCCGAACACCGGGACAGGGTTCAGATACGCAGTATTTT. Its protein product is CASSRTPGQGSDTQYF.

This clonotype was picked up many times. This sequence joins TRBV28 and TRBJ1-1; D may be TRBD1 (6 bases). Germline V gene data show CDR1 as MDHEN and CDR2 as SYDVKM. This CDR3 spans 15 amino acids. Trimming shortened V by 5 bases and J by 5 bases, and 18 bases separated the two germline ends. CDR3 protein: CASSRFPGDWTEAFF. The CDR3 nucleotides are TGTGCCAGCAGTCGGTTTCCAGGGGATTGGACTGAAGCTTTCTTT. The full variable domain, its missing parts supplied by reference TRBV28 and TRBJ1-1, is DVKVTQSSRYLVKRTGEKVFLECVQDMDHENMFWYRQDPGLGLRLIYFSYDVKMKEKGDIPEGYSVSREKKERFSLILESASTNQTSMYLCASSRFPGDWTEAFFGQGTRLTVV.

CDR3 nucleotides: TGTGCCAGCAGTTTTCAGCTGGGGGGAGATACGCAGTATTTT. This sequence encodes CASSFQLGGDTQYF. The chain is built from TRBV12-3 or TRBV12-4 and TRBJ2-3; D is perhaps TRBD2 (6 bases). The CDR3 covers 14 residues. V lost 3 bases and J 5 bases, leaving 12 bases between the germline ends.